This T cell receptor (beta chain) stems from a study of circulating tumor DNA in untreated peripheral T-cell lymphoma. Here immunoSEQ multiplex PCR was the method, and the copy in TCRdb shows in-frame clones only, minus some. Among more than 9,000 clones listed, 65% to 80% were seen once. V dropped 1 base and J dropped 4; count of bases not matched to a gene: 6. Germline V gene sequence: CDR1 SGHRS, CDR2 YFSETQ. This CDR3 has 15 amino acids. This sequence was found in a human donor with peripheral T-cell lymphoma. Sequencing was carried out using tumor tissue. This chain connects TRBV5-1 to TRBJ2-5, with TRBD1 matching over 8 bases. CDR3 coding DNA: TGCGCCAGCAGCTTGTATCAGGGGGCTGCAGAGACCCAGTACTTC. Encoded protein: CASSLYQGAAETQYF.